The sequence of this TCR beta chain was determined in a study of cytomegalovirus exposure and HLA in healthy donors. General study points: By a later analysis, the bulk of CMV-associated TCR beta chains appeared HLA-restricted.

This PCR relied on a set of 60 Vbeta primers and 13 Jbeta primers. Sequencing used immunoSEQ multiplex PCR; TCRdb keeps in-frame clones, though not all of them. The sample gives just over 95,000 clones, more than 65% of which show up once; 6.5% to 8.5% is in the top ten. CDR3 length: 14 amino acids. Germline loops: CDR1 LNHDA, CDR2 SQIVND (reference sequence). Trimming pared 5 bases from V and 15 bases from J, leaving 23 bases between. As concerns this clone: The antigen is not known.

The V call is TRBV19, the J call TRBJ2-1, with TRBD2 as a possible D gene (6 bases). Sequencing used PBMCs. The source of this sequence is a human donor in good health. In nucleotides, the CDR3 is TGTGCCAGTAGTGGGACTGGCGGAATCAACAATTTGTTCTTC. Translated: CASSGTGGINNLFF.